The rows below give T cell receptor beta chains drawn from one sample of a study of shared clonotypes between healthy human individuals. The protocol was immunoSEQ multiplex PCR, while the TCRdb copy is restricted to in-frame clones and leaves out a portion. The sample has about 2.1 million clones, about 92% seen once. Sequenced: naive CD8+ T cells from PBMCs. The receptors were sampled from a man aged 18 to 30 in good health. Some clones in this sample may be carry-over from other donors' samples. Each CDR3 is given with its conserved first and last residue. D genes are given only for firm matches. Not every row has a clone size; where given, it reads once, few, many or a size class.

v_call,d_call,clone_size,j_call,cdr3_aa,cdr3_nt
TRBV6-1,TRBD2,NA,TRBJ2-1,CASSEASWTSVYNEQFF,TGTGCCAGCAGTGAAGCGAGCTGGACTAGCGTCTACAATGAGCAGTTCTTC
TRBV27,NA,NA,TRBJ2-7,CASSNRYEQYF,TGTGCCAGCAGTAACCGCTACGAGCAGTACTTC
TRBV7-9,TRBD2,few,TRBJ2-7,CASSAPSGRDHEQYF,TGTGCCAGCAGCGCCCCTAGCGGGAGGGACCACGAGCAGTACTTC
TRBV9,NA,NA,TRBJ2-2,CASSLDAYNTGELFF,TGTGCCAGCAGTCTGGATGCCTACAACACCGGGGAGCTGTTTTTT
TRBV7-3,NA,once,TRBJ2-5,CASSLGGRVQETQYF,TGTGCCAGCAGCTTAGGAGGCAGGGTTCAGGAGACCCAGTACTTC
TRBV4-1,TRBD2,NA,TRBJ2-3,CASRLTSSGSPNTQYF,TGCGCCAGCAGACTCACCTCTAGCGGGTCTCCGAATACGCAGTATTTT
TRBV2,TRBD2,NA,TRBJ2-7,CASSQREVYEQYF,TGTGCCAGCAGCCAGCGGGAGGTCTACGAGCAGTACTTC
TRBV27,NA,few,TRBJ2-7,CASRDSMNEQYF,TGTGCCAGCAGGGACAGCATGAACGAGCAGTACTTC
TRBV30,TRBD2,NA,TRBJ2-1,CAWSSDPFREGSYNEQFF,TGTGCCTGGAGTTCCGACCCCTTCCGGGAGGGCTCCTACAATGAGCAGTTCTTC
TRBV4-1,TRBD1,once,TRBJ1-1,CASSLGQGRTEAFF,TGCGCCAGCAGCCTCGGACAGGGGAGGACTGAAGCTTTCTTT
TRBV2,NA,NA,TRBJ2-3,CASTEYRGAPTDTQYF,TGTGCCAGCACCGAGTATCGGGGGGCCCCCACAGATACGCAGTATTTT
TRBV2,NA,NA,TRBJ1-4,CASSLKSGGNEKLFF,TGTGCCAGCAGCCTAAAGTCAGGTGGTAATGAAAAACTGTTTTTT
TRBV7-6,TRBD1,NA,TRBJ2-7,CASSSTGGNYEQYF,TGTGCCAGCAGCTCCACAGGGGGAAACTACGAGCAGTACTTC
TRBV7-9,NA,NA,TRBJ2-7,CASSHNPFEQYF,TGTGCCAGCAGCCATAACCCCTTCGAGCAGTACTTC
TRBV5-6,NA,NA,TRBJ2-7,CASSLVWAETYEQYF,TGTGCCAGCAGCTTGGTTTGGGCAGAGACCTACGAGCAGTACTTC
TRBV9,TRBD1,NA,TRBJ2-7,CASSNAGQGGYEQYF,TGTGCCAGCAGCAATGCGGGACAGGGGGGCTACGAGCAGTACTTC
TRBV14,NA,NA,TRBJ1-5,CASAMGNQPQHF,TGTGCCAGCGCCATGGGCAATCAGCCCCAGCATTTT
TRBV4-1,NA,NA,TRBJ1-2,CASSQDGGPGYGYTF,TGCGCCAGCAGCCAAGATGGAGGACCAGGCTATGGCTACACCTTC
TRBV30,NA,NA,TRBJ1-2,CAWGGPGGYGYTF,TGTGCCTGGGGGGGGCCTGGAGGCTATGGCTACACCTTC
TRBV23-1,NA,NA,TRBJ2-3,CASSPGPFITGLTDTQYF,TGCGCCAGCAGTCCTGGTCCCTTTATAACAGGGCTCACAGATACGCAGTATTTT
TRBV19,NA,NA,TRBJ2-1,CASSPGLSYNEQFF,TGTGCCAGTAGCCCAGGGTTGTCCTACAATGAGCAGTTCTTC
TRBV6-5,NA,few,TRBJ1-1,CASVAGEAFF,TGTGCCAGCGTCGCCGGGGAAGCTTTCTTT
TRBV27,TRBD1,NA,TRBJ1-2,CASSFLGTGYGYTF,TGTGCCAGCAGTTTCCTCGGGACAGGGTATGGCTACACCTTC
TRBV29-1,TRBD1,NA,TRBJ2-7,CSARKGASYEQYF,TGCAGCGCACGGAAGGGGGCCTCCTACGAGCAGTACTTC
TRBV29-1,TRBD2,NA,TRBJ2-7,CSVKSGVVYEQYF,TGCAGCGTTAAGAGCGGGGTAGTCTACGAGCAGTACTTC
TRBV4-2,NA,NA,TRBJ1-5,CASSQDLRRSRQPQHF,TGTGCCAGCAGCCAAGATCTCCGGAGATCACGCCAGCCCCAGCATTTT
TRBV7-8,NA,NA,TRBJ2-7,CASSLAHGTLWYEQYF,TGTGCCAGCAGCTTAGCGCACGGGACCCTCTGGTACGAGCAGTACTTC
TRBV7-9,NA,NA,TRBJ2-2,CASSSSTAATGELFF,TGTGCCAGCAGCTCCTCCACTGCCGCCACCGGGGAGCTGTTTTTT
TRBV6-4,TRBD1,NA,TRBJ2-1,CASSEGTGEQFF,TGTGCCAGCAGTGAGGGGACAGGGGAGCAGTTCTTC
TRBV7-9,NA,once,TRBJ2-3,CASSLATRQSDPDTQYF,TGTGCCAGCAGCTTAGCGACACGTCAAAGTGATCCAGATACGCAGTATTTT
TRBV6-1,NA,NA,TRBJ2-2,CASGRSTGELFF,TGTGCCAGCGGGAGAAGCACCGGGGAGCTGTTTTTT
TRBV11-2,TRBD1,NA,TRBJ2-7,CASSWGTDAYEQYF,TGTGCCAGCAGCTGGGGGACAGATGCCTACGAGCAGTACTTC
TRBV7-6,TRBD2,NA,TRBJ2-7,CASSLELAREQYF,TGTGCCAGCAGCTTAGAACTAGCGAGAGAGCAGTACTTC
TRBV5-6,NA,once,TRBJ1-1,CASSSGLRGTEAFF,TGTGCCAGCAGCTCGGGCCTCCGGGGCACTGAAGCTTTCTTT
TRBV2,NA,NA,TRBJ1-1,CASSTTGYTEAFF,TGTGCCAGCAGTACCACAGGGTACACTGAAGCTTTCTTT
TRBV10-3,NA,NA,TRBJ2-7,CAISDPDGGPTYEQYF,TGTGCCATCAGTGATCCCGATGGGGGCCCCACCTACGAGCAGTACTTC
TRBV29-1,NA,NA,TRBJ2-7,CSVEIGYEQYF,TGCAGCGTTGAGATAGGTTACGAGCAGTACTTC
TRBV11-2,NA,NA,TRBJ2-7,CASSFGTGAYEQYF,TGTGCCAGCAGCTTTGGGACGGGGGCCTACGAGCAGTACTTC
TRBV6-6,NA,NA,TRBJ2-5,CASRPIDSLRETQYF,TGTGCCAGCAGACCTATAGACAGTCTCAGAGAGACCCAGTACTTC
TRBV29-1,NA,few,TRBJ1-1,CSVEDRWARKLEAFF,TGCAGCGTTGAAGATCGTTGGGCACGGAAGCTTGAAGCTTTCTTT